This TCR beta chain was found in a study of blood T cell repertoires in COVID-19. About the research overall: Material from acute and convalescent COVID-19 was sourced from the United States, Italy and Spain. From T cells, B-cell-depleted T cells, or PBMCs came the material, which was cDNA or gDNA.

V was cut by 2 bases and J by 2 bases, with 11 bases left in between. CDR3 size: 15 residues. Germline CDR1 ENHRY, CDR2 SYGVKD. In the authors' methods: Reference gene primer amplification yielded estimated nucleated cell counts. Sequencing used immunoSEQ multiplex PCR; TCRdb keeps in-frame clones, though not all of them. V, J and clone size derive from that table, while D and trimming were established from the DNA sequence. The sample contains approximately 240,000 clones, over 80% of which appear only once. The chain uses TRBV10-3 and TRBJ2-3; D not resolved. This TCR was recovered from a human donor in a cohort sampled during active COVID-19. The specimen sequenced was peripheral blood. CDR3 region: CAISETSEFTDTQYF. CDR3 DNA: TGTGCCATCAGTGAGACGAGCGAGTTCACAGATACGCAGTATTTT.